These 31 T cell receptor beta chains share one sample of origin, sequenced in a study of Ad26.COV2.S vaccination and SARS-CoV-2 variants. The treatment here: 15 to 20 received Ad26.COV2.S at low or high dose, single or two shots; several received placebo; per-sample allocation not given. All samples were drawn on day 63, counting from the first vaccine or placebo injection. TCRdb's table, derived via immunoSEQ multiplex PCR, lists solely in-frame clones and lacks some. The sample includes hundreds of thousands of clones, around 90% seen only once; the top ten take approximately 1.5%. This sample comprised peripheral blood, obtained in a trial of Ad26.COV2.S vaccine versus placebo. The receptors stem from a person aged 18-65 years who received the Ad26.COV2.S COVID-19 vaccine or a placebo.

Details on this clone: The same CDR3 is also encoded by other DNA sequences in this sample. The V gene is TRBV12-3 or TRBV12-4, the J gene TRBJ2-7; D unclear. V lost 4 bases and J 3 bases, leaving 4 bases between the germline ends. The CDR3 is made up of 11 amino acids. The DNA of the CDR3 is TGTGCCAGCAGTTCAGGCTACGAGCAGTACTTC. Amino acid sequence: CASSSGYEQYF.

CDR3 sequence (DNA): TGTGCCAGCAGCCTTAGACCGTCAACTAATGAAAAACTGTTTTTT. Its protein product is CASSLRPSTNEKLFF. This sequence joins TRBV5-4 and TRBJ1-4; D not certain. CDR1 is SGHNT and CDR2 is YYREEE in the germline V gene (reference sequence). Trimming took off 4 bases at V and 0 bases at J, with 10 bases between the two ends. This CDR3 has 15 residues.

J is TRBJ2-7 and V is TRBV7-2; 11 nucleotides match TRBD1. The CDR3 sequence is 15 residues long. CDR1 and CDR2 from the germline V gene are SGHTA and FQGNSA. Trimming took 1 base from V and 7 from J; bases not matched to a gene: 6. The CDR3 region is CASSLGGQGAFEQYF. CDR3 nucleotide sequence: TGTGCCAGCAGCTTAGGAGGACAGGGGGCTTTTGAGCAGTACTTC.

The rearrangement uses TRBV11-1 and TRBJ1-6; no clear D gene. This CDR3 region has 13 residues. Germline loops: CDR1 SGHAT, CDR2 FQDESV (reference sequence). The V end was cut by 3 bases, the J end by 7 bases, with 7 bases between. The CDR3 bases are TGTGCCAGCAGCTTGCGGGCGAATTCACCCCTCCACTTT. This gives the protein CASSLRANSPLHF.

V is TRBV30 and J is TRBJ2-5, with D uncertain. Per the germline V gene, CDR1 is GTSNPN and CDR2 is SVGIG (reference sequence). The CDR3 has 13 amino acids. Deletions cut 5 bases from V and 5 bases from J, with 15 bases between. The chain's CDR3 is CAWARSGRETQYF. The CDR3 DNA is TGTGCCTGGGCTCGGTCGGGTAGGGAGACCCAGTACTTC. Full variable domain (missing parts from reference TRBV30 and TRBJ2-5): SQTIHQWPATLVQPVGSPLSLECTVEGTSNPNLYWYRQAAGRGLQLLFYSVGIGQISSEVPQNLSASRPQDRQFILSSKKLLLSDSGFYLCAWARSGRETQYFGPGTRLLVL.

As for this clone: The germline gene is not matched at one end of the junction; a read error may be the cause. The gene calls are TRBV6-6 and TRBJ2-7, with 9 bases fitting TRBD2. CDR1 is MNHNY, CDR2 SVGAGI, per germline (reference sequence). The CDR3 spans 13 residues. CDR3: CASSPSGDPEEYF. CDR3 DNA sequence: TGTGCCAGCAGCCCTAGCGGGGACCCCGAGGAGTACTTC.

Here the CDR3 reads CASSQSIGPTNIQYF. DNA of the CDR3: TGCGCCAGCAGTCAATCGATAGGGCCTACGAACATTCAGTACTTC. The V gene is TRBV23-1, the J gene TRBJ2-4; D not resolved. TRBV23-1 is classed as an ORF, of uncertain function. This CDR3 region has 15 residues. Trimming removed 0 bases from V and 7 bases from J, with 13 bases in between.

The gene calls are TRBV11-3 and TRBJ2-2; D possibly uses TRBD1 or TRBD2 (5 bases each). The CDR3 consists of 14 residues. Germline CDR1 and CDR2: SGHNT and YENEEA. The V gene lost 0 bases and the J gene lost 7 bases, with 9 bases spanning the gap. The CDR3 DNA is TGTGCCAGCAGCTTAGAAGGGGCGGGCGGGGAGCTGTTTTTT. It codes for CASSLEGAGGELFF.

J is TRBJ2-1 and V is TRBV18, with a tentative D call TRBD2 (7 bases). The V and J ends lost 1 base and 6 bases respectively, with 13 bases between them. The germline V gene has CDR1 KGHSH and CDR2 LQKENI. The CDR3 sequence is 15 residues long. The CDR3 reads CASSPRAGEGNEQFF. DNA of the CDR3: TGTGCCAGCTCACCACGGGCAGGGGAGGGCAATGAGCAGTTCTTC.

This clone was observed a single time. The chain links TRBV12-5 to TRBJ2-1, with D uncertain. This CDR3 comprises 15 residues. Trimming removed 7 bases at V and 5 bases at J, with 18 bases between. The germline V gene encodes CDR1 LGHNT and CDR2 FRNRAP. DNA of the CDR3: TGTGCTAGTGCTCCCTTTCCCTGGACGGACAATGAGCAGTTCTTC. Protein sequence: CASAPFPWTDNEQFF.

CDR3 region: CASSASGSGEQYF. CDR3 coding DNA: TGCGCCAGCAGTGCATCGGGGTCGGGCGAGCAGTACTTC. The chain recombines TRBV10-1 with TRBJ2-7; possibly TRBD2 for D (5 bases). Germline CDR1 and CDR2: WNHNN and SYGVQD (reference sequence). The CDR3 runs to 13 residues. Deletions cut 4 bases from V and 6 bases from J, with 13 bases between.

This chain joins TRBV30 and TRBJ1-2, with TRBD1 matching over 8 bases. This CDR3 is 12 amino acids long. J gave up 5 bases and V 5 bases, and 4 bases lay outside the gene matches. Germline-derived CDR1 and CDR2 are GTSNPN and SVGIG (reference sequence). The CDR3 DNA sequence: TGTGCCTGGGTCGACAGGGGTTATGGCTACACCTTC. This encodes CAWVDRGYGYTF. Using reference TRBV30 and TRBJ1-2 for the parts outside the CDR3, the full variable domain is SQTIHQWPATLVQPVGSPLSLECTVEGTSNPNLYWYRQAAGRGLQLLFYSVGIGQISSEVPQNLSASRPQDRQFILSSKKLLLSDSGFYLCAWVDRGYGYTFGSGTRLTVV.

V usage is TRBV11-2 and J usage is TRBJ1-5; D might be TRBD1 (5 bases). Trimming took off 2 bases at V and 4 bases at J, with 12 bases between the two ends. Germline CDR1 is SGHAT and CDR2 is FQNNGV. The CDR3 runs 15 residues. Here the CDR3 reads CASSLSGAGNQPQHF. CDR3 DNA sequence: TGTGCCAGCAGCTTAAGCGGGGCAGGGAATCAGCCCCAGCATTTT.

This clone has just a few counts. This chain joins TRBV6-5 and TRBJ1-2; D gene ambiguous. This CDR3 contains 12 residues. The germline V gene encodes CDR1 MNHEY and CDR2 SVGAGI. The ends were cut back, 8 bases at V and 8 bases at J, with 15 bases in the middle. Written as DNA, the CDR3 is TGTGCCAGCGAAGGTCTGTTTAGCGGCTACACCTTC. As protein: CASEGLFSGYTF.

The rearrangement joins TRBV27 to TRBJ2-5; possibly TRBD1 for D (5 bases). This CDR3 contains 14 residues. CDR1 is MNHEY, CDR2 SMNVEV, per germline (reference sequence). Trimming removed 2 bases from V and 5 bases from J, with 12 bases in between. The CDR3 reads CASSLKDTGETQYF. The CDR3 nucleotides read TGTGCCAGCAGTTTAAAGGACACCGGGGAGACCCAGTACTTC.

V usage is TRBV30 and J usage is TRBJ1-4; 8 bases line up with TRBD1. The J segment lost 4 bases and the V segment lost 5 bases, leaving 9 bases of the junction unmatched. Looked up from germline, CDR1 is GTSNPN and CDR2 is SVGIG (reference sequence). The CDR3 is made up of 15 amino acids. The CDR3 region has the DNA TGTGCCTGGGACAGGGGCGGGCTTCGTAATGAAAAACTGTTTTTT. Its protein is CAWDRGGLRNEKLFF.

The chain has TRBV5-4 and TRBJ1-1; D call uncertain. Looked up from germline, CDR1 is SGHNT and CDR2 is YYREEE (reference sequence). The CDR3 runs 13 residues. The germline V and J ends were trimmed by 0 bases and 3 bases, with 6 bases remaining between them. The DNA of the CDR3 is TGTGCCAGCAGCTTGGTGGATGACACTGAAGCTTTCTTT. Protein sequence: CASSLVDDTEAFF.

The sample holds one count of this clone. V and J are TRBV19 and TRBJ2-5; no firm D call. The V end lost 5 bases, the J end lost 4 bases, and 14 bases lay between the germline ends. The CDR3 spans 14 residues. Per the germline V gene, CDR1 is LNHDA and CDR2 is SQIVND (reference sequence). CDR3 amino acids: CASSVTIRGETQYF. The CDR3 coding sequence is TGTGCCAGTAGTGTCACGATCCGCGGAGAGACCCAGTACTTC.

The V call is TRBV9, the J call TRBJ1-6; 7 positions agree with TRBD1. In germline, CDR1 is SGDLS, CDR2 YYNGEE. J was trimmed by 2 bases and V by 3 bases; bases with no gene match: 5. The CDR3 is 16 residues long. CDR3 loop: CASSGRGNPYNSPLHF. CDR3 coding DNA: TGTGCCAGCAGCGGCAGGGGGAACCCCTATAATTCACCCCTCCACTTT.

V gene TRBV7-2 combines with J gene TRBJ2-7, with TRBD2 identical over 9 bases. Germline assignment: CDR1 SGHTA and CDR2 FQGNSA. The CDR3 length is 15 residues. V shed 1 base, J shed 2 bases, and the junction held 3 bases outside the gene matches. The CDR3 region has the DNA TGTGCCAGCAGCTTAGTGGCTAGCGGGACCTACGAGCAGTACTTC. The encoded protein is CASSLVASGTYEQYF.

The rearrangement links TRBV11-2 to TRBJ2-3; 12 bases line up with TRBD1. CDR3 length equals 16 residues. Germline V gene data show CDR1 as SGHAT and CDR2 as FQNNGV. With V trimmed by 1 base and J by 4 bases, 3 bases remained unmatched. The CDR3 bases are TGTGCCAGCAGCTTAGCCGGGACAGGGGGCGCAGATACGCAGTATTTT. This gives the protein CASSLAGTGGADTQYF.

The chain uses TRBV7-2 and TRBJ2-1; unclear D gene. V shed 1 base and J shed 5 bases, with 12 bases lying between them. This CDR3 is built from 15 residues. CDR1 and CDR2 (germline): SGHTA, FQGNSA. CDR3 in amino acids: CASSLDLGSHNEQFF. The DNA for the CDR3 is TGTGCCAGCAGCTTAGACCTGGGTTCGCACAATGAGCAGTTCTTC. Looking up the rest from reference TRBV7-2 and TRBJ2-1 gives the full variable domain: GAGVSQSPSNKVTEKGKDVELRCDPISGHTALYWYRQSLGQGLEFLIYFQGNSAPDKSGLPSDRFSAERTGGSVSTLTIQRTQQEDSAVYLCASSLDLGSHNEQFFGPGTRLTVL.

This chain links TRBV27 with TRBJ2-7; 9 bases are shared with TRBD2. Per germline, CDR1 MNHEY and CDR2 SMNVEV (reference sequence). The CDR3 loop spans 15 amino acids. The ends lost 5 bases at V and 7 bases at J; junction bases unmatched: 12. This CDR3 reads CASSPLGLATGEQYF. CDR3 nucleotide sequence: TGTGCCAGCAGTCCCCTCGGACTAGCGACCGGAGAGCAGTACTTC.

The CDR3 loop reads CRGEFTDTQYF. The CDR3, as DNA: TGCAGAGGGGAGTTCACAGATACGCAGTATTTT. The V gene is TRBV20-1, the J gene TRBJ2-3; either TRBD1 or TRBD2 may fit D (5 bases each). Per the germline V gene, CDR1 is DFQATT and CDR2 is SNEGSKA (reference sequence). The CDR3 length is 11 residues.

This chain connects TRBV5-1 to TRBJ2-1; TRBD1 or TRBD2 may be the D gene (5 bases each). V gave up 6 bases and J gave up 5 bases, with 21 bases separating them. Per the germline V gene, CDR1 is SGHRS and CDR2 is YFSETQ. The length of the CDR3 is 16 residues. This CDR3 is CASTPRGVPTNNEQFF. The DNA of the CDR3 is TGCGCCAGCACCCCGAGAGGGGTTCCAACTAACAATGAGCAGTTCTTC. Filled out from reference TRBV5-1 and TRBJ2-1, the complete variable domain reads KAGVTQTPRYLIKTRGQQVTLSCSPISGHRSVSWYQQTPGQGLQFLFEYFSETQRNKGNFPGRFSGRQFSNSRSEMNVSTLELGDSALYLCASTPRGVPTNNEQFFGPGTRLTVL.

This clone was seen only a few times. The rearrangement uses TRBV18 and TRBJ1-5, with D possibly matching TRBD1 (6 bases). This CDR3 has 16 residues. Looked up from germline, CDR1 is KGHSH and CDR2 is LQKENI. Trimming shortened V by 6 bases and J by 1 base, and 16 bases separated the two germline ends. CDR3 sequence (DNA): TGTGCCAGCTCCCGAGAAACAGGGAGGAGCAATCAGCCCCAGCATTTT. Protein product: CASSRETGRSNQPQHF.

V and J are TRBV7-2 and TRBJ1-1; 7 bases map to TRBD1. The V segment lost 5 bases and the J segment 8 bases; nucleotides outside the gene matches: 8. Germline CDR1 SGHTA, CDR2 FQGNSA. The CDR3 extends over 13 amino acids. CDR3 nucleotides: TGTGCCAGCAGCCTATGGGACAGCCGCGAAGCTTTCTTT. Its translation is CASSLWDSREAFF.

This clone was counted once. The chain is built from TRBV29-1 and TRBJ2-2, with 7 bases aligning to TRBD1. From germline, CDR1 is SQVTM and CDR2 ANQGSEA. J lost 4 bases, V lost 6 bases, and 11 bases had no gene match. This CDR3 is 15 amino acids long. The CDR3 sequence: CSVNDRARGTGELFF. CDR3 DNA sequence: TGCAGCGTCAATGACAGGGCCCGGGGCACCGGGGAGCTGTTTTTT.

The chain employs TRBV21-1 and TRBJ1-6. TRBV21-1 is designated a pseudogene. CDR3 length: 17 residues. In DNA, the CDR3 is TGTGCCAGCAGCAAGTGGCAAGAGAGCTCCTATAATTCACCCCTCCACTTT. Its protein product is CASSKWQESSYNSPLHF.

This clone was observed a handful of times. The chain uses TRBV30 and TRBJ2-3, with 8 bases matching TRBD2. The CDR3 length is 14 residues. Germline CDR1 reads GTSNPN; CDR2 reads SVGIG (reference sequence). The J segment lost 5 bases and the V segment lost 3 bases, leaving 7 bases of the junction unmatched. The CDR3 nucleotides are TGTGCCTGGAGAATTAGCGGGGCGAAAGATACGCAGTATTTT. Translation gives CAWRISGAKDTQYF.

The CDR3 reads CASSLRYGYTF. In DNA form, the CDR3 reads TGTGCCAGCAGCTTAAGGTACGGCTACACCTTC. The rearrangement uses TRBV7-4 and TRBJ1-2; no clear D gene. Germline V gives CDR1 SGHVT, CDR2 SQSDAQ. The length of the CDR3 is 11 residues. V was cut by 2 bases and J by 8 bases, with 6 bases left in between.